The present T cell receptor (beta chain) was sequenced within a study of CD8+ T cells in alopecia areata. About the research overall: The protocol delivered tofacitinib for 6 to 18 months, then withdrew it for 6 months.

Following RNA extraction, reverse transcription yielded cDNA that acted as the sequencing template. This table comes from immunoSEQ multiplex PCR, and its TCRdb copy is limited to in-frame clones, with some not included. The sample includes around 97,000 clones, 65% to 90% of them seen just once. Stated treatment: oral pan-JAK inhibitor, 5-10 mg twice daily. For this clone: The antigen is not known.

Points from the study as a whole: Scalp clonality and expanded CD8+ clones among the top 100 showed significant decreases with tofacitinib. On tofacitinib, scalp and blood still held many of the expanded lesional clones.

Germline V lookup: CDR1 MGHRA, CDR2 YSYEKL. There are 14 residues in the CDR3. After removal of 3 bases from V and 5 bases from J, the junction contained 3 bases not matched to a gene. The TCR originated in a human donor with alopecia areata. The material sequenced was CD8+ T cells sorted from blood, taken between weeks 30 and 35, from a patient treated with tofacitinib. The chain links TRBV4-1 to TRBJ2-2; 7 nucleotides agree with TRBD2. This CDR3 reads CASSQGLQTGELFF. DNA of the CDR3: TGCGCCAGCAGCCAGGGACTACAGACCGGGGAGCTGTTTTTT.